Here is one T cell receptor beta chain with its context. The antigen is unknown. Germline-derived CDR1 and CDR2 are SGDLS and YYNGEE. This CDR3 comprises 15 residues. The junction had 6 bases not matched to a gene; V was cut back by 0 bases and J by 8 bases. Produced via immunoSEQ multiplex PCR; TCRdb's table is partial and in-frame only. Counted here are tens of thousands of clones, about 85% occurring once; the ten biggest clones make up under 0.4%. The sample originates from a study of OX40 agonist ivuxolimab in advanced cancers. Study-level background: Patients with prior anti-PD-1, anti-PD-L1 or anti-CTLA-4 therapy were eligible; less than 50% had some. Study-wide findings and caveats: Among the lowest levels of clonal expansion were found in partial responders at 0.1-3.0 mg/kg. A proportion of nonresponders additionally exhibited low normalized T-cell clonal expansion.

The specimen comprised CD4+ or CD8+ T cells sorted from blood, sampled in a trial of the OX40 agonist ivuxolimab. The rearrangement links TRBV9 to TRBJ2-1; 9 nucleotides line up with TRBD2. The TCR comes from an adult with an advanced solid tumor such as melanoma, head and neck, liver or kidney cancer. In nucleotides, the CDR3 is TGTGCCAGCAGCGTAGTTGGCGGGGGGGCTGATGAGCAGTTCTTC. Translated: CASSVVGGGADEQFF.